Listed below are T cell receptor beta chains from one sample, sequenced in a study of cytomegalovirus exposure and HLA in healthy donors. Sequencing used immunoSEQ multiplex PCR; TCRdb keeps in-frame clones, though not all of them. The sample yields around 120,000 clones, around 73% seen once. Sequenced: PBMCs. The origin of the receptors is a human donor in good health. Each CDR3 is given with its conserved first and last residue. The D gene is left open where the match is weak. Some rows have no size entry. The others give once, few or many, or a class for an expanded clone.

clone_size d_call j_call v_call cdr3_aa
- - TRBJ1-1 TRBV11-2 CASSLLGGDTEAFF
- - TRBJ2-1 TRBV29-1 CSVRELNEQFF
- - TRBJ1-2 TRBV7-9 CSSSRTDRPIYNYTF
- - TRBJ2-1 TRBV5-1 CASSLGLRGLVYNEQFF
- TRBD1 TRBJ1-2 TRBV27 CASRLTTYRGPGYTF
- TRBD1 TRBJ2-7 TRBV4-3 CASSQRQGDYEQYF
- - TRBJ2-1 TRBV9 CASSVGGSYNEQFF
- - TRBJ2-5 TRBV7-9 CASSLVAEETQYF
once - TRBJ2-2 TRBV7-2 CASSLVGGVLAGELFF
- - TRBJ1-6 TRBV30 CAWRELVGQGYNSPLHF
few TRBD1 TRBJ2-7 TRBV7-9 CASSFFGQGADEQYF
- - - TRBV7-9 CASSMAGGSEQYF
- TRBD2 TRBJ2-1 TRBV5-1 CASSLRAGGYNEQFF
once TRBD1 TRBJ1-4 TRBV7-9 CASSLQGTGSWEKLFF
- TRBD1 TRBJ1-6 TRBV5-1 CASSTTGFNSPLHF
- TRBD1 TRBJ2-4 TRBV28 CASSRGGMVDKNIQYF
- - TRBJ1-3 TRBV6-5 CASSIQGSGNTIYF
- TRBD2 TRBJ2-2 TRBV5-4 CASSPDQLAGVNGELFF
- - TRBJ2-7 TRBV28 CASSFGVTEHVTSYEQYF
- - TRBJ2-2 TRBV7-9 CSSIAEVVRPTGELFF
few TRBD1 TRBJ2-7 TRBV7-6 CASSLTGQGLYEQYF
- - TRBJ2-5 TRBV7-9 CASSPSGLQETQYF
once - TRBJ2-7 TRBV2 CASSINEQYF
once - TRBJ1-1 TRBV7-8 CASSLIRGSWGTEAFF
- TRBD2 TRBJ2-7 TRBV7-8 CASSWTRLAGANSYEQYF
- TRBD1 TRBJ2-5 TRBV6-6 CASSYGTGGQETQYF
few - TRBJ1-2 TRBV27 CASRRGVWGDGYTF
- TRBD2 - TRBV2 CASGGSAGGTYEQYF
- TRBD2 TRBJ2-5 TRBV29-1 CSFCKLAGGIGYQETQYF